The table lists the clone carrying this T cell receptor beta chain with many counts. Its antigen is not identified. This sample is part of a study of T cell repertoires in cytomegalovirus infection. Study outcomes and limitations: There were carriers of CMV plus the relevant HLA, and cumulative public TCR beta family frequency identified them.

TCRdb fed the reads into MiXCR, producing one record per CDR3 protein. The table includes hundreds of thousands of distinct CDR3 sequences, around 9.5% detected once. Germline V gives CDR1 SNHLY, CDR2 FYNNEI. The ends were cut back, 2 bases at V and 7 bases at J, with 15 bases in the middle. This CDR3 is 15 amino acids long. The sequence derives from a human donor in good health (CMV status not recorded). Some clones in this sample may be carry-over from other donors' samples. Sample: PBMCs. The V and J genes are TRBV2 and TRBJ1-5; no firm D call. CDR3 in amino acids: CASSEMESPPQPQHF. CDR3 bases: TGTGCCAGCAGTGAAATGGAGTCCCCACCCCAGCCCCAGCATTTT.